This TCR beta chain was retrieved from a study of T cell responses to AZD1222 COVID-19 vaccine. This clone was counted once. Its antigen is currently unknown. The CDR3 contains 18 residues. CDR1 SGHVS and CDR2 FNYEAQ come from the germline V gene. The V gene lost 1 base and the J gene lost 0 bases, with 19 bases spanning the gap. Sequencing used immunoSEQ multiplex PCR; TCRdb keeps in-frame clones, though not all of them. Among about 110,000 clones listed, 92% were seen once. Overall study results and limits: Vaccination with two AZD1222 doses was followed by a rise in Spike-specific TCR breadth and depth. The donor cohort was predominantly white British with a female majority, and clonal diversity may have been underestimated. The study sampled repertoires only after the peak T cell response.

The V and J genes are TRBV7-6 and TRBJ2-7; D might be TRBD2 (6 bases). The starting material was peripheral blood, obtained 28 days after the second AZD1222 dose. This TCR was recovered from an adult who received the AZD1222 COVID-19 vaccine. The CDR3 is CASSLVASVDPSSYEQYF. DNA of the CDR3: TGTGCCAGCAGCTTAGTGGCTAGCGTCGATCCGAGCTCCTACGAGCAGTACTTC.